These 30 T cell receptor beta chains were sequenced from one sample in a study of cytomegalovirus exposure and HLA in healthy donors. Primers included in the PCR were 60 Vbeta and 13 Jbeta primers. Profiling relied on immunoSEQ multiplex PCR, and the TCRdb table lists in-frame clones only, not all of them. The table lists 95,000 to 150,000 clones. Material: PBMCs. Receptors originate from a man aged 18 to 30 in good health and CMV-seronegative.

The chain combines TRBV9 with TRBJ1-5, with TRBD1 matching 7 bases. V dropped 3 bases and J dropped 3; count of bases not matched to a gene: 3. Per the germline V gene, CDR1 is SGDLS and CDR2 is YYNGEE. CDR3 size: 14 residues. CDR3 in amino acids: CASSGTGINQPQHF. The CDR3 bases are TGTGCCAGCAGCGGGACAGGCATCAATCAGCCCCAGCATTTT. Together with reference TRBV9 and TRBJ1-5, the CDR3 gives the full variable domain: DSGVTQTPKHLITATGQRVTLRCSPRSGDLSVYWYQQSLDQGLQFLIQYYNGEERAKGNILERFSAQQFPDLHSELNLSSLELGDSALYFCASSGTGINQPQHFGDGTRLSIL.

The DNA of the CDR3 is TGTGCCATCAGTGCCCTGGAGGGGGCGCCGGGAAACACCATATATTTT. It is translated as CAISALEGAPGNTIYF. V and J are TRBV10-3 and TRBJ1-3, with TRBD1 matching over 7 bases. V dropped 4 bases and J dropped 4; count of bases not matched to a gene: 10. CDR3 length: 16 amino acids. Germline-derived CDR1 and CDR2 are ENHRY and SYGVKD.

The genes are TRBV9 and TRBJ2-7, with 7 bases identical to TRBD2. CDR1 is SGDLS, CDR2 YYNGEE, per germline. The junction had 9 bases not matched to a gene; V was cut back by 0 bases and J by 6 bases. This CDR3 has 15 residues. The CDR3 loop reads CASSVGGGSAGEQYF. In nucleotides, the CDR3 is TGTGCCAGCAGCGTAGGGGGCGGGAGTGCCGGCGAGCAGTACTTC.

CDR3 bases: TGTGCCAGCACGAAGGGGCTAACCCTCTACGAGCAGTACTTC. This gives the protein CASTKGLTLYEQYF. The chain employs TRBV28 and TRBJ2-7, with D possibly TRBD1 on 5 matching bases. The V gene lost 7 bases and the J gene lost 3 bases, with 16 bases spanning the gap. Germline V gene sequence: CDR1 MDHEN, CDR2 SYDVKM. The CDR3 is 14 residues long.

V is TRBV28 and J is TRBJ1-1, with D possibly being TRBD1 (5 bases). Germline loops: CDR1 MDHEN, CDR2 SYDVKM. The CDR3 covers 19 residues. Trimming cost V 2 bases and J 5 bases, with 27 bases left between them. The CDR3 loop is CASSLIAGALSAERTEAFF. The CDR3 region has the DNA TGTGCCAGCAGTTTAATAGCTGGGGCCCTGTCCGCCGAACGTACTGAAGCTTTCTTT.

V and J are TRBV27 and TRBJ2-3; TRBD2 might be the D (6 bases). The V gene lost 5 bases and the J gene lost 0 bases, with 12 bases spanning the gap. Germline CDR1 reads MNHEY; CDR2 reads SMNVEV (reference sequence). The CDR3 length is 15 residues. CDR3 sequence: CASSPSRGSTDTQYF. The CDR3 DNA reads TGTGCCAGCAGTCCGTCCCGGGGGAGCACAGATACGCAGTATTTT.

The chain uses TRBV5-4 and TRBJ1-1; the match to TRBD1 covers 11 bases. From germline, CDR1 is SGHNT and CDR2 YYREEE (reference sequence). This CDR3 is 14 amino acids long. V lost 0 bases and J lost 8; bases outside the gene matches: 3. This CDR3 reads CASSLGGTGGEAFF. The CDR3 DNA sequence: TGTGCCAGCAGCTTGGGAGGGACAGGGGGGGAAGCTTTCTTT.

The CDR3, as DNA: TGTGCCAGCAGACCGGTCCACGAGCAGTACTTC. Protein: CASRPVHEQYF. The chain combines TRBV28 with TRBJ2-7, with no clear D. Germline CDR1 and CDR2: MDHEN and SYDVKM. The CDR3 sequence is 11 residues long. V lost 6 bases to trimming and J lost 5 bases, with 8 bases between them.

The gene calls are TRBV6-1 and TRBJ2-5; 9 positions match TRBD2. The J call could be wrong; TRBJ2-7 is a better fit for the DNA end. Germline-derived CDR1 and CDR2 are MNHNS and SASEGT. This CDR3 region has 15 residues. CDR3 bases: TGTGCCAGCAGTGAAGCGCTAGCGGGGAACTACGAGCAGTACTTC. It specifies CASSEALAGNYEQYF.

The CDR3 DNA reads as TGTGCCAGCAGCCGAATTCCCGGGGTCTTAGGAGCTTTCTTT. This gives the protein CASSRIPGVLGAFF. The V call is TRBV5-6, the J call TRBJ1-1; D is unclear. V was trimmed by 4 bases and J by 10 bases, leaving 20 bases between them. This CDR3 is built from 14 residues. The germline CDR1 and CDR2 sequences are SGHDT and YYEEEE.

In DNA form, the CDR3 reads TGTGCCAGCTCACCCCTAGAAGGCTCCGACTCCTACAATGAGCAGTTCTTC. It translates to CASSPLEGSDSYNEQFF. V and J are TRBV18 and TRBJ2-1; the D is unclear. Trimming cost V 3 bases and J 0 bases, with 15 bases left between them. CDR1 and CDR2 from the germline V gene are KGHSH and LQKENI. The CDR3 loop spans 17 amino acids.

V is TRBV29-1 and J is TRBJ2-1, with 8 bases that match TRBD2. Germline V gene lookup returns CDR1 SQVTM and CDR2 ANQGSEA. The trim removed 4 bases at V and 8 bases at J, leaving 7 bases unmatched. CDR3 length: 13 residues. The CDR3 nucleotides are TGCAGCGTTGCCGCGGGAGGAGTCGATGAGCAGTTCTTC. Its translation: CSVAAGGVDEQFF.

This chain connects TRBV28 to TRBJ2-7; perhaps TRBD1 as D (6 bases). The V gene lost 3 bases and the J gene lost 2 bases, with 8 bases spanning the gap. The CDR3 runs 13 residues. The germline V gene has CDR1 MDHEN and CDR2 SYDVKM. The CDR3: CASSLGQTYEQYF. CDR3 nucleotides: TGTGCCAGCAGTTTGGGACAAACCTACGAGCAGTACTTC.

The chain combines TRBV7-9 with TRBJ2-2; D is perhaps TRBD2 (6 bases). Trimming removed 5 bases at V and 2 bases at J, with 15 bases between. The CDR3 has 16 amino acids. Germline V gives CDR1 SEHNR, CDR2 FQNEAQ (reference sequence). CDR3 in DNA: TGTGCCAGCAGCCGGGACTTTCGGACCAACACCGGGGAGCTGTTTTTT. Its protein product is CASSRDFRTNTGELFF.

The chain couples TRBV7-9 to TRBJ1-3; D may be TRBD1 (6 bases). CDR1 and CDR2 (germline): SEHNR, FQNEAQ (reference sequence). The CDR3 spans 15 residues. Between the trimmed V and J ends, which lost 5 bases and 0 bases, there was a span of 11 bases. CDR3: CASSPGQLSGNTIYF. CDR3 bases: TGTGCCAGCAGCCCCGGACAGCTCTCTGGAAACACCATATATTTT.

The chain couples TRBV18 to TRBJ1-1; 8 bases fit TRBD1. The CDR3 runs 13 residues. Unmatched junction bases numbered 1, after V lost 4 bases and J lost 3 bases. Germline V CDR1 and CDR2: KGHSH, LQKENI. The CDR3 nucleotides read TGTGCCAGCTCACTACAGGGGGACACTGAAGCTTTCTTT. This sequence encodes CASSLQGDTEAFF.

V and J are TRBV5-1 and TRBJ1-2; no definite D call. Germline-derived CDR1 and CDR2 are SGHRS and YFSETQ. The CDR3 length is 13 residues. Trimming shortened V by 1 base and J by 2 bases, and 6 bases separated the two germline ends. The CDR3 coding sequence is TGCGCCAGCAGCTTGCGGGAAAACTATGGCTACACCTTC. It encodes CASSLRENYGYTF.

CDR3 residues: CASSFRTSGFRTDTQYF. DNA for the CDR3: TGCGCCAGCAGCTTTAGGACTAGCGGTTTTCGCACAGATACGCAGTATTTT. This rearrangement joins TRBV5-1 to TRBJ2-3; 10 bases agree with TRBD2. J lost 1 base, V lost 2 bases, and 7 bases had no gene match. The CDR3 contains 17 residues. The germline CDR1 and CDR2 sequences are SGHRS and YFSETQ.

The gene calls are TRBV5-1 and TRBJ2-3, with TRBD2 identical over 12 bases. V was clipped by 1 base and J by 5 bases; unmatched bases: 5. CDR1 and CDR2 (germline): SGHRS, YFSETQ. The CDR3 loop spans 16 amino acids. The chain's CDR3 is CASSLRTSGAGDTQYF. CDR3 in DNA: TGCGCCAGCAGCTTGCGGACTAGCGGGGCGGGAGATACGCAGTATTTT. The full variable domain, rest sourced from reference TRBV5-1 and TRBJ2-3, is KAGVTQTPRYLIKTRGQQVTLSCSPISGHRSVSWYQQTPGQGLQFLFEYFSETQRNKGNFPGRFSGRQFSNSRSEMNVSTLELGDSALYLCASSLRTSGAGDTQYFGPGTRLTVL.

Written as DNA, the CDR3 is TGTGCCAGTAGTAAACGAGGGATCCAAGAGACCCAGTACTTC. Its protein is CASSKRGIQETQYF. The chain combines TRBV19 with TRBJ2-5; the D gene is possibly TRBD2 (5 bases). There are 14 residues in the CDR3. Trimming stripped 4 bases from V and 1 base from J, with 10 bases between. In germline, CDR1 is LNHDA, CDR2 SQIVND (reference sequence). The full variable domain, completed using reference TRBV19 and TRBJ2-5, is DGGITQSPKYLFRKEGQNVTLSCEQNLNHDAMYWYRQDPGQGLRLIYYSQIVNDFQKGDIAEGYSVSREKKESFPLTVTSAQKNPTAFYLCASSKRGIQETQYFGPGTRLLVL.

The chain links TRBV18 to TRBJ2-5, with 7 bases identical to TRBD1. The CDR3 sequence is 15 residues long. CDR1 is KGHSH and CDR2 is LQKENI in the germline V gene. After removal of 3 bases from V and 1 base from J, the junction contained 5 bases not matched to a gene. CDR3 residues: CASSPGTASQETQYF. The DNA of the CDR3 is TGTGCCAGCTCACCCGGGACAGCCAGCCAAGAGACCCAGTACTTC.

The J gene is TRBJ1-2, the V gene TRBV5-1; 7 positions match TRBD1. CDR1 SGHRS and CDR2 YFSETQ come from the germline V gene. The V gene end was trimmed by 3 bases and the J gene end by 2 bases; junction bases not matched to a gene: 4. The CDR3 runs to 14 residues. CDR3 sequence reads: CASSSRTGNYGYTF. The CDR3 bases are TGCGCCAGCAGCTCGAGGACAGGAAACTATGGCTACACCTTC.

This chain joins TRBV2 and TRBJ1-2; no firm D call. Looked up from germline, CDR1 is SNHLY and CDR2 is FYNNEI. The CDR3 loop spans 14 amino acids. V was trimmed by 7 bases and J by 6 bases, leaving 18 bases between them. The CDR3 DNA sequence: TGTGCCAGCAAGGAGGCGGGGATGTGGAATGGCTACACCTTC. As protein: CASKEAGMWNGYTF.

The gene calls are TRBV6-4 and TRBJ1-6; D possibly corresponds to TRBD1 (6 bases). This CDR3 spans 16 amino acids. Trimming took 0 bases from V and 6 from J, leaving 12 bases between them. CDR1 and CDR2 from the germline V gene are MRHNA and SNTAGT. CDR3 residues: CASSDSAGAPNSPLHF. In DNA form, the CDR3 reads TGTGCCAGCAGTGACTCGGCAGGGGCCCCTAATTCACCCCTCCACTTT.

The chain carries TRBV19 and TRBJ2-5; 10 nucleotides match TRBD1. The CDR3 has 13 residues. Unmatched junction bases numbered 0, after V lost 3 bases and J lost 5 bases. CDR1 is LNHDA and CDR2 is SQIVND in the germline V gene (reference sequence). The CDR3 is CASSMGQGETQYF. For the CDR3, the DNA is TGTGCCAGTAGTATGGGACAGGGGGAGACCCAGTACTTC.

On this clone itself: One junction end does not reproduce the germline sequence, and a read error may be involved. Other DNA variants within this sample encode the same CDR3. The chain uses TRBV6-4 and TRBJ2-1, with D possibly being TRBD2 (6 bases). Germline V CDR1 and CDR2: MRHNA, SNTAGT. This CDR3 has 15 amino acids. The CDR3 protein is CASSDSAGSYNEQFF. DNA of the CDR3: TGCGCCAGCAGTGACTCAGCGGGCTCCTACAATGAGCAGTTCTTC.

V is TRBV4-1 and J is TRBJ1-2, with D maybe TRBD1 (6 bases). Germline CDR1 is MGHRA and CDR2 is YSYEKL. With 1 base removed from V and 5 bases from J, the gap between germline ends came to 17 bases. The CDR3 is 16 residues long. As DNA, the CDR3 is TGCGCCAGCAGCCAAGGTCCGGACAGAACGGCGTATGGCTACACCTTC. Amino acids: CASSQGPDRTAYGYTF.

The chain has TRBV19 and TRBJ1-2; 11 bases fit TRBD1. There are 14 residues in the CDR3. The J segment lost 4 bases and the V segment lost 8 bases, leaving 6 bases of the junction unmatched. Germline lookup yields CDR1 LNHDA and CDR2 SQIVND (reference sequence). The DNA for the CDR3 is TGTGCCAGTTTCCGGACAGGGGGCGTCTATGGCTACACCTTC. Its protein product is CASFRTGGVYGYTF.

The rearrangement links TRBV30 to TRBJ1-1; D may be TRBD1 (5 bases). Trimming removed 7 bases from V and 3 bases from J, with 12 bases in between. The CDR3 length is 12 residues. Germline V gives CDR1 GTSNPN, CDR2 SVGIG (reference sequence). The CDR3 nucleotides are TGTGCCTCACAAGGAGGGGACACTGAAGCTTTCTTT. As protein: CASQGGDTEAFF.

The CDR3 DNA sequence: TGTGCCAGCAGACTCGTTGATACGCAGTATTTT. Protein sequence: CASRLVDTQYF. The chain is built from TRBV6-1 and TRBJ2-3; D gene uncertain. The CDR3 spans 11 residues. The V and J ends lost 6 bases and 6 bases respectively, with 7 bases between them. CDR1 and CDR2 from the germline V gene are MNHNS and SASEGT.